Following are 17 T cell receptor beta chains from one sample sequenced in a study of OX40 agonist ivuxolimab in advanced cancers. This table comes from immunoSEQ multiplex PCR, and its TCRdb copy is limited to in-frame clones, with some not included. The table shows more than 35,000 clones, with more than 60% occurring only once. The sample consisted of CD4+ or CD8+ T cells sorted from blood, taken in a trial of the OX40 agonist ivuxolimab. Every receptor here comes from an adult with an advanced solid tumor such as melanoma, head and neck, liver or kidney cancer.

The table lists this clone with a count of one. The genes are TRBV15 and TRBJ1-3; TRBD1 might be the D (6 bases). Deletions cut 1 base from V and 1 base from J, with 8 bases between. Germline assignment: CDR1 LNHNV and CDR2 YYDKDF (reference sequence). This CDR3 has 15 residues. CDR3 sequence: CATSRGGQSGNTIYF. The CDR3 DNA follows: TGTGCCACCAGCAGAGGCGGACAGTCTGGAAACACCATATATTTT.

The V gene is TRBV29-1, the J gene TRBJ2-3; unclear D gene. Trimming shortened V by 3 bases and J by 0 bases, and 4 bases separated the two germline ends. This CDR3 region has 12 residues. CDR1 is SQVTM and CDR2 is ANQGSEA in the germline V gene. CDR3: CSVDISTDTQYF. The DNA of the CDR3 is TGCAGCGTTGACATTAGCACAGATACGCAGTATTTT.

The chain uses TRBV7-2 and TRBJ2-7; tentatively, D is TRBD1 or TRBD2 (6 bases each). Germline-derived CDR1 and CDR2 are SGHTA and FQGNSA. V was clipped by 4 bases and J by 2 bases, with 12 bases between them. The CDR3 length is 14 residues. CDR3 nucleotide sequence: TGTGCCAGCAGCTCTAATCGGGGGCCCTACGAGCAGTACTTC. Its translation: CASSSNRGPYEQYF. The variable domain in full, with the rest retrieved from reference TRBV7-2 and TRBJ2-7, is GAGVSQSPSNKVTEKGKDVELRCDPISGHTALYWYRQSLGQGLEFLIYFQGNSAPDKSGLPSDRFSAERTGGSVSTLTIQRTQQEDSAVYLCASSSNRGPYEQYFGPGTRLTVT.

The V and J genes are TRBV28 and TRBJ1-1; 8 bases match TRBD1. Germline V gene data show CDR1 as MDHEN and CDR2 as SYDVKM. This CDR3 has 15 residues. With V trimmed by 6 bases and J by 4 bases, 10 bases remained unmatched. The CDR3 DNA sequence: TGTGCCAGCAGCCCCACTTCGACAGGGGCCACTGAAGCTTTCTTT. This codes for CASSPTSTGATEAFF.

This rearrangement joins TRBV10-1 to TRBJ2-7; D uncertain. The V end lost 2 bases, the J end lost 4 bases, and 3 bases lay between the germline ends. CDR3 length: 11 residues. In germline, CDR1 is WNHNN, CDR2 SYGVQD (reference sequence). The CDR3 here is CASSEGYEQYF. CDR3 DNA: TGCGCCAGCAGTGAGGGGTACGAGCAGTACTTC.

The V gene is TRBV5-4, the J gene TRBJ2-3, with TRBD2 matching over 8 bases. The CDR3 spans 13 residues. The V segment lost 5 bases and the J segment 4 bases; nucleotides outside the gene matches: 3. Germline lookup yields CDR1 SGHNT and CDR2 YYREEE (reference sequence). The CDR3 region has the DNA TGTGCCAGCAGTCCGGGGGGGGCAGATACGCAGTATTTT. This gives the protein CASSPGGADTQYF. The variable domain in full, completed from reference TRBV5-4 and TRBJ2-3, reads ETGVTQSPTHLIKTRGQQVTLRCSSQSGHNTVSWYQQALGQGPQFIFQYYREEENGRGNFPPRFSGLQFPNYSSELNVNALELDDSALYLCASSPGGADTQYFGPGTRLTVL.

This chain connects TRBV4-2 to TRBJ2-5, with D unresolved. Germline CDR1 is LGHNA and CDR2 is YNFKEQ. The CDR3 has 13 amino acids. The germline V and J ends were trimmed by 4 bases and 4 bases, with 10 bases remaining between them. The CDR3, as DNA: TGTGCCAGCAGCCCCTCGGCCGGAGAGACCCAGTACTTC. Translation gives CASSPSAGETQYF.

The table lists this clone with a few counts. The V gene is TRBV9, the J gene TRBJ2-3; weak D call: TRBD2 (7 bases). CDR3 length: 21 residues. Trimming took 4 bases from V and 2 from J, leaving 32 bases between them. Germline V CDR1 and CDR2: SGDLS, YYNGEE. This chain's CDR3 is CASSPLGASGLLGGSTDTQYF. The CDR3 DNA reads TGTGCCAGCAGCCCTTTAGGGGCTAGCGGTCTATTAGGGGGTTCCACAGATACGCAGTATTTT.

The chain links TRBV6-5 to TRBJ2-7; 8 bases line up with TRBD2. The germline CDR1 and CDR2 sequences are MNHEY and SVGAGI. The CDR3 extends over 13 amino acids. The V and J ends lost 8 bases and 5 bases, in that order; junction bases with no gene match: 8. CDR3 nucleotide sequence: TGTGCCAGCCGACAGAGCGGGAGCCACGAGCAGTACTTC. Translated, it gives CASRQSGSHEQYF.

The V gene is TRBV7-8, the J gene TRBJ2-7; 12 positions agree with TRBD2. The CDR3 has 22 amino acids. Germline V gene lookup returns CDR1 SGHVS and CDR2 FQNEAQ. V lost 5 bases, J lost 0 bases, and 23 bases stayed unmatched. The DNA of the CDR3 is TGTGCCAGCAGCCCAAAATTACTAGCGGGAGGTAATCCACCCCTTGGCTCCTACGAGCAGTACTTC. As protein: CASSPKLLAGGNPPLGSYEQYF.

The chain joins TRBV28 to TRBJ2-2; TRBD1 agrees at 9 bases. The J segment lost 1 base and the V segment lost 2 bases, leaving 8 bases of the junction unmatched. The CDR3 spans 18 residues. Germline V lookup: CDR1 MDHEN, CDR2 SYDVKM. CDR3 in amino acids: CASSLRGRGQGNTGELFF. The CDR3 coding sequence is TGTGCCAGCAGTTTACGGGGGAGGGGACAGGGGAACACCGGGGAGCTGTTTTTT.

The chain combines TRBV6-5 with TRBJ2-1; D remains unclear. The CDR3 sequence is 15 residues long. Germline CDR1 and CDR2: MNHEY and SVGAGI. V was trimmed by 7 bases and J by 0 bases, leaving 13 bases between them. This CDR3 is CASKLQSSSYNEQFF. CDR3 nucleotide sequence: TGTGCCAGCAAATTACAGAGTAGCTCCTACAATGAGCAGTTCTTC.

CDR3 bases: TGTGCCAGCTCAGATAGATACGAGCAGTACTTC. It is translated as CASSDRYEQYF. The V gene is TRBV18, the J gene TRBJ2-7; D uncertain. Per germline, CDR1 KGHSH and CDR2 LQKENI. The CDR3 spans 11 residues. V shed 5 bases and J shed 4 bases, with 6 bases lying between them. Variable domain in full (rest from reference TRBV18 and TRBJ2-7): NAGVMQNPRHLVRRRGQEARLRCSPMKGHSHVYWYRQLPEEGLKFMVYLQKENIIDESGMPKERFSAEFPKEGPSILRIQQVVRGDSAAYFCASSDRYEQYFGPGTRLTVT.

This clone has just a few counts. V is TRBV28 and J is TRBJ1-2; 8 bases map to TRBD1. The CDR3 is 13 residues long. Trimming took 6 bases from V and 2 from J; bases not matched to a gene: 2. In germline, CDR1 is MDHEN, CDR2 SYDVKM. The CDR3 DNA is TGTGCCAGCAGCCGGACAGGGAACTATGGCTACACCTTC. This translates into CASSRTGNYGYTF.

The rearrangement joins TRBV4-1 to TRBJ1-5; 9 positions agree with TRBD1. The CDR3 runs to 16 residues. CDR1 and CDR2 (germline): MGHRA, YSYEKL. The trim removed 1 base at V and 2 bases at J, leaving 3 bases unmatched. For the CDR3, the DNA is TGCGCCAGCAGCCAAGGGGACAGGGTAGGCAATCAGCCCCAGCATTTT. This codes for CASSQGDRVGNQPQHF.

This sequence joins TRBV7-9 and TRBJ2-5; D call uncertain. This CDR3 has 14 amino acids. Germline assignment: CDR1 SEHNR and CDR2 FQNEAQ (reference sequence). V was cut by 2 bases and J by 3 bases, with 10 bases left in between. CDR3 in DNA: TGTGCCAGCAGCTTACATCTCCGGGAAGAGACCCAGTACTTC. Protein product: CASSLHLREETQYF. Filled out from reference TRBV7-9 and TRBJ2-5, the complete variable domain reads DTGVSQNPRHKITKRGQNVTFRCDPISEHNRLYWYRQTLGQGPEFLTYFQNEAQLEKSRLLSDRFSAERPKGSFSTLEIQRTEQGDSAMYLCASSLHLREETQYFGPGTRLLVL.

This chain joins TRBV7-9 and TRBJ1-1; TRBD1 aligns across 9 bases. The CDR3 contains 15 residues. Trimming removed 2 bases from V and 6 bases from J; junction bases left unmatched: 7. Germline CDR1 SEHNR, CDR2 FQNEAQ (reference sequence). CDR3 sequence reads: CASSLPGQGLSEAFF. The CDR3 DNA reads as TGTGCCAGCAGCTTACCGGGACAGGGTCTCTCTGAAGCTTTCTTT. Full variable domain (missing parts from reference TRBV7-9 and TRBJ1-1): DTGVSQNPRHKITKRGQNVTFRCDPISEHNRLYWYRQTLGQGPEFLTYFQNEAQLEKSRLLSDRFSAERPKGSFSTLEIQRTEQGDSAMYLCASSLPGQGLSEAFFGQGTRLTVV.